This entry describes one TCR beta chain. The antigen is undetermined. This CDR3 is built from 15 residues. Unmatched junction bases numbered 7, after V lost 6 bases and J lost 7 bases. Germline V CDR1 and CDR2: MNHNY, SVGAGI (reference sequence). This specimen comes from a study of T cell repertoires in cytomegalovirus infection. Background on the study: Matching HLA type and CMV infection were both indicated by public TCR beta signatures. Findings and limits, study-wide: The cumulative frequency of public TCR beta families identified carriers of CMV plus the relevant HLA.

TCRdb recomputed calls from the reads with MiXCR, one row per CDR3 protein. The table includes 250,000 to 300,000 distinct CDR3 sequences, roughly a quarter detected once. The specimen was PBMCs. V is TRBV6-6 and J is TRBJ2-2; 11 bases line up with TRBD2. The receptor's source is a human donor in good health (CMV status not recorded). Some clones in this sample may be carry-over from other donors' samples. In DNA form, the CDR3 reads TGTGCCAGCAGCTCACTAGCGGGAGAGTTCGGGGAGCTGTTTTTT. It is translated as CASSSLAGEFGELFF.